This entry describes one T cell receptor beta chain. The germline V and J ends were trimmed by 0 bases and 14 bases, with 14 bases remaining between them. The CDR3 is 13 residues long. Germline CDR1 reads SQVTM; CDR2 reads ANQGSEA. This sample is drawn from a study of blood T cell repertoires in COVID-19. The protocol was immunoSEQ multiplex PCR, while the TCRdb copy is restricted to in-frame clones and leaves out a portion. Of roughly 250,000 clones listed, around 87% are singletons. This clonotype was obtained from a woman aged 18-30 years who had recovered from COVID-19. The material sequenced was PBMCs or T cells enriched from blood (not recorded which). This chain connects TRBV29-1 to TRBJ1-6, with D perhaps TRBD1 (6 bases). The CDR3 nucleotides read TGCAGCGTTGAAGATCGGCCAGGGGCCACCCTCCACTTT. This translates into CSVEDRPGATLHF.